This T cell receptor (beta chain) is drawn from a study of CD8 T cells in ankylosing spondylitis. General observations from the study: Earlier work had already found some motif variants in reactive arthritis synovial fluid and blood. One TCR beta motif, made up of seven to nine highly homologous variants, appeared characteristic of ankylosing spondylitis blood. Those disease-linked clones were CD8+; they were also relatively rare in peripheral blood. Clones linked to disease were reported to show significant enrichment in matched ankylosing spondylitis synovial fluid.

TCRdb ran MiXCR on the 5' RACE reads and lists one entry per CDR3 protein. The sample has approximately 180,000 distinct CDR3 sequences; about 20% are singletons. Germline-derived CDR1 and CDR2 are DFQATT and SNEGSKA (reference sequence). The CDR3 spans 11 residues. V was cut by 2 bases and J by 10 bases, with 9 bases left in between. As regards this clonotype: Its cognate antigen is unknown.

This chain links TRBV20-1 with TRBJ2-1; D gene uncertain. This TCR was recovered from a male donor between 5 and 35 years old with ankylosing spondylitis or in good health (not recorded which). The sequenced sample was blood, either unsorted or a sorted T cell fraction (not recorded which). CDR3 amino acids: CSARMLGEQFF. The CDR3 DNA reads as TGCAGTGCTAGAATGTTGGGGGAGCAGTTCTTC.